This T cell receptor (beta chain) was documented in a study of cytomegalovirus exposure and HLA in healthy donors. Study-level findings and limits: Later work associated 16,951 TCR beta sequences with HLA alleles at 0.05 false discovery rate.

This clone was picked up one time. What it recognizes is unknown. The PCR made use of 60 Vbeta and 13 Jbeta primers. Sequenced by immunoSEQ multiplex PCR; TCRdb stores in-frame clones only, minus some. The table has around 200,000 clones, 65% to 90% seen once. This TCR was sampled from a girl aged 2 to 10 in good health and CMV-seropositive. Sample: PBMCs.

This chain's CDR3 is CASRTDRGYGYTF. The CDR3 bases are TGTGCCAGCAGGACGGACAGGGGCTATGGCTACACCTTC. The chain employs TRBV28 and TRBJ1-2, with 9 bases matching TRBD1. This CDR3 is built from 13 residues. V was pared by 6 bases and J by 4 bases, with 3 bases of the junction left unmatched. The germline V gene encodes CDR1 MDHEN and CDR2 SYDVKM.